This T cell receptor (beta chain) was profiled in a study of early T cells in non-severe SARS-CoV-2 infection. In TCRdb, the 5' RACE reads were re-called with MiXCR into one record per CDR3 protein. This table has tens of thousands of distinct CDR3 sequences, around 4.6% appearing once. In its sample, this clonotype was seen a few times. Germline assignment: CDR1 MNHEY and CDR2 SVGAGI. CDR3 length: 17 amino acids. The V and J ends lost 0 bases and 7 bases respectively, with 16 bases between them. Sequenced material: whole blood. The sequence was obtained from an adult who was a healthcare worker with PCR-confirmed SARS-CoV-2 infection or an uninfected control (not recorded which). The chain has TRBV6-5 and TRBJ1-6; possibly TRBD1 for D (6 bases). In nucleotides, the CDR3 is TGTGCCAGCAGTTACTCGTGGGGGGCTCTGCTGAATTCACCCCTCCACTTT. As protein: CASSYSWGALLNSPLHF.